The source of this TCR beta chain is a study of tumor-infiltrating lymphocytes in primary liver carcinoma. Turning to the study itself: Each sample had roughly 3.65 to 8 million productive TCRbeta reads regardless of tissue type. Study-wide points: A significantly higher top-250-clone fraction was found in tumors than in blood (p = 0.039).

DNA and RNA were both co-extracted from roughly 18-30 mg of bulk tissue that had not been sorted. Starting material of around 460 ng total RNA yielded TCR beta cDNA via a constant-region primer. Libraries for TCR beta were built through three nested multiplex PCR rounds, which together made up a slightly modified ARM-PCR procedure. Both of the initial two PCR rounds ran for about 11 cycles and employed TRBV1-TRBV30 forward primers alongside a C-beta reverse primer. TCRdb analysed the multiplex PCR reads with MiXCR anew, one entry per CDR3 protein. Seen here are tens of thousands of distinct CDR3 sequences, 65% to 80% observed once, and the top ten hold roughly 21%. This CDR3 contains 19 residues. The V gene's germline CDR1 is SGHAT and CDR2 FQNNGV. On this clonotype itself: Its antigen is unidentified. The junction differs from germline at one of its ends, possibly a read error.

This receptor was taken from a man aged 35-49 years with primary liver carcinoma and hepatitis B virus infection. The chain carries TRBV11-2 and TRBJ1-3; 10 bases match TRBD1. The sequenced sample was liver tumor tissue from sampling region 1. The subset here: tumor region T1, superior pole. CDR3 region: CASSLRVRSDRGPGNTICF. CDR3 DNA: TGTGCCAGCAGCCTCCGGGTTCGCTCCGACAGGGGGCCTGGAAACACCATATGTTTT. Based on the CDR3 plus reference TRBV11-2 and TRBJ1-3, the full variable domain is EAGVAQSPRYKIIEKRQSVAFWCNPISGHATLYWYQQILGQGPKLLIQFQNNGVVDDSQLPKDRFSAERLKGVDSTLKIQPAKLEDSAVYLCASSLRVRSDRGPGNTICFGEGSWLTVV.